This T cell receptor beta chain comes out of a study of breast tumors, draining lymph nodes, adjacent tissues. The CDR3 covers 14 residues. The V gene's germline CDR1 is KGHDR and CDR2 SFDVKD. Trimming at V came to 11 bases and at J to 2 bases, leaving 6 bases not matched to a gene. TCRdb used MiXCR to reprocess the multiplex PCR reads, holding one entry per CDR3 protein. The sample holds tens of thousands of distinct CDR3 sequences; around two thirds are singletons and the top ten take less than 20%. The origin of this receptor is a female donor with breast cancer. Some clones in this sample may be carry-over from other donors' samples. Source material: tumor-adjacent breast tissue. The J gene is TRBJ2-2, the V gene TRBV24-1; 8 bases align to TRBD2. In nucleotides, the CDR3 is TGTGCCAGCAGCGGGGGCACTAACACCGGGGAGCTGTTTTTT. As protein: CASSGGTNTGELFF.